This T cell receptor (beta chain) was recovered during a study of cytomegalovirus exposure and HLA in healthy donors. Study outcomes and limitations: On later analysis, the bulk of CMV-associated TCR beta chains appeared to be HLA-restricted.

PCR used 60 Vbeta primers and 13 Jbeta primers. The table came from immunoSEQ multiplex PCR; TCRdb's copy has only in-frame clones and leaves some out. The sample yields about 260,000 clones, under 80% seen once. The CDR3 length is 14 residues. Trimming pared 3 bases from V and 4 bases from J, leaving 15 bases between. Germline V gene lookup returns CDR1 SQVTM and CDR2 ANQGSEA. A remark on this clone: Its antigen is unknown.

The source material was PBMCs. This receptor was identified in a female donor in good health and CMV-seronegative. This rearrangement joins TRBV29-1 to TRBJ2-5, with a tentative D call TRBD1 (6 bases). The CDR3 region is CSVEYYSGVETQYF. CDR3 in DNA: TGCAGCGTTGAGTATTACTCAGGGGTAGAGACCCAGTACTTC.